This TCR beta chain was identified during a study of naive and memory T cell subsets. Study results and limitations: Possibly reflecting memory cells re-expressing CD45RA, a few larger clonotypes occurred in naive repertoires, especially CD8.

Germline V gene sequence: CDR1 SQVTM, CDR2 ANQGSEA. CDR3 length equals 14 residues. V lost 6 bases to trimming and J lost 2 bases; unmatched junction nucleotides: 6. Turning to this clonotype: Its antigen is not identified.

The beta constant-region primer was an equimolar mix of two oligonucleotides covering TRBC1 and TRBC2. Four rounds of PCR amplified the ligated cDNA using nested alpha and beta constant-region primers plus SP2. TCRdb passed the UMI-ligation and nested PCR reads through MiXCR, listing each CDR3 protein once. The sample lists approximately 150,000 distinct CDR3 sequences, 15% to 20% seen once, with 0.55% to 0.75% in the top ten. The sequence was obtained from a human donor in good health. V gene TRBV29-1 combines with J gene TRBJ2-7; 11 bases line up with TRBD2. What was sequenced was naive CD8+ T cells from blood. The DNA of the CDR3 is TGCAGCGTCGCTCCGGGACTAGCGGCCTACGAGCAGTACTTC. Translating it yields CSVAPGLAAYEQYF.